Given below is one T cell receptor (beta chain) in context. It lacks a known antigen. Nothing much larger sits one base from this clone, and base qualities are not available. This sample stems from a study of blood T cell repertoires in COVID-19 (dated by TCRdb to about 2020). About the full investigation: Samples covering the acute and convalescent phases of COVID-19 were provided by collaborators in the United States, Italy and Spain. The samples were drawn from two sources: the first 160 participants of the ongoing ImmuneRACE study, and 1,254 subjects contributed by 6 global collaborators. Subjects who had been exposed to COVID-19, were actively infected with it, or had recovered from it provided the deeply sampled blood TCRbeta repertoires that made up the dataset. HLA class I and class II types, where available, came from metadata supplied by the sample provider rather than from assay-based typing. The prospective study material was composed of cDNA or gDNA derived from T cells, B-cell-depleted T cells, or PBMCs. The sample metadata nearly always contained a de-identified subject ID, COVID-19 status, age in years and sex. The repertoires were released in a freely available public database intended as a resource for research on the immune response to SARS-CoV-2.

Collaborating institutions collected whole blood in K2EDTA tubes following their own protocols. For TCRbeta analysis, collaborator samples were shipped as frozen whole blood, as isolated PBMCs, or as DNA extracted from either sample type. TCRbeta CDR3 regions were amplified from genomic DNA by means of the immunoSEQ Assay, a bias-controlled multiplex PCR. Processing in the source paper ran as follows. Nucleated cell counts per sample were estimated from amplification of reference gene primers within the assay. To quantify the absolute abundance of each unique TCRbeta CDR3 rearrangement, sequence reads were collapsed and filtered. For each sample, productive Simpson clonality was calculated by taking the square root of Simpson's diversity index across productive rearrangements. The source is immuneACCESS, and TCRdb retained only in-frame sequences with V and J called. Part of the clones is not carried over; for the studies checked, unresolved V genes explain less than half of this, and the remainder is unexplained. V and J calls and clone size are copied from that table; D and trimming were computed from the DNA. For this sample there are 650,000 to 800,000 clones; approximately 90% appear just once. Over 0.2% of the sample is held by the ten biggest clonotypes.

Summary of the overall study and its limitations: Clinical and demographic metadata were provided uncurated, with the amount varying by source and participant.

The CDR3 measures 15 amino acids from cysteine to phenylalanine. Of all the DNA, just the CDR3 is kept, 45 bases in frame from base 1. V lost 3 bases and J lost 4 bases, and the count of bases not matched to a germline gene is 5. CDR1 and CDR2, looked up from the germline V gene, are SGHTA and FQGNSA. The rearranged chain carries TRBV7-2 and TRBJ2-1; 8 nucleotides in the junction match TRBD2. The sample was peripheral blood. The receptor comes from a young woman with acute or convalescent COVID-19. The CDR3 protein: CASSLRGGTYNEQFF. The sequenced DNA: TGTGCCAGCAGCTTGCGCGGGGGGACTTACAATGAGCAGTTCTTC.